The 13 T cell receptor beta chains below were found in one sample sequenced in a study of human T cells and chemical hapten exposure. One entry per CDR3 protein, called by TCRdb with MiXCR from the RACE reads. Among around 350,000 distinct CDR3 sequences listed, 4.5% to 7% were seen once. Specified time point: pre-sensitization, week 0. Treatment defined: therapeutic diphenylcyclopropenone sensitization with weekly scalp DPC. The sequencing here drew on whole blood, taken in connection with sensitization to the hapten diphenylcyclopropenone (DPC). The receptors shown here come from a woman aged 18-35 years with alopecia areata. Some clones in this sample may be carry-over from other donors' samples.

The chain is built from TRBV7-6 and TRBJ1-2; tentatively, D is TRBD1 (6 bases). The V gene's germline CDR1 is SGHVS and CDR2 FNYEAQ. The CDR3 is made up of 17 amino acids. The V and J ends lost 0 bases and 4 bases respectively, with 18 bases between them. Written as DNA, the CDR3 is TGTGCCAGCAGCTTAGCGCACGGGGGGCGCGGTAGCTATGGCTACACCTTC. It encodes CASSLAHGGRGSYGYTF. Filled out from reference TRBV7-6 and TRBJ1-2, the complete variable domain reads GAGVSQSPRYKVTKRGQDVALRCDPISGHVSLYWYRQALGQGPEFLTYFNYEAQQDKSGLPNDRFSAERPEGSISTLTIQRTEQRDSAMYRCASSLAHGGRGSYGYTFGSGTRLTVV.

This clonotype was detected only a few times. This chain connects TRBV20-1 to TRBJ1-4, with D possibly being TRBD1 (6 bases). The germline V gene encodes CDR1 DFQATT and CDR2 SNEGSKA (reference sequence). The CDR3 totals 14 residues. Trimming shortened V by 4 bases and J by 4 bases, and 13 bases separated the two germline ends. The CDR3 DNA reads TGCAGTGCTACTAAGGGGGGAGGTAATGAAAAACTGTTTTTT. Its protein is CSATKGGGNEKLFF.

This chain uses TRBV28 with TRBJ1-5, with TRBD1 matching over 10 bases. Germline V gene data show CDR1 as MDHEN and CDR2 as SYDVKM. The trim removed 1 base at V and 2 bases at J, leaving 5 bases unmatched. The length of the CDR3 is 17 residues. Here the CDR3 DNA reads TGTGCCAGCAGTTTATTTGGGACAGGGGACCGCAATCAGCCCCAGCATTTT. Its translation: CASSLFGTGDRNQPQHF.

This clonotype was found a few times. The rearrangement joins TRBV5-1 to TRBJ1-1; TRBD1 agrees at 7 bases. The CDR3 contains 11 residues. Germline V lookup: CDR1 SGHRS, CDR2 YFSETQ. V was pared by 3 bases and J by 10 bases, with 3 bases of the junction left unmatched. The CDR3 coding sequence is TGCGCCAGCAGCTCGTCAGGGGGAGCTTTCTTT. Its protein is CASSSSGGAFF.

This clonotype was recorded many times. The chain carries TRBV12-3 or TRBV12-4 and TRBJ1-1; D uncertain. V shed 2 bases and J shed 1 base, with 11 bases lying between them. CDR3 length equals 15 residues. The CDR3 loop is CASSLNTGGNTEAFF. In nucleotides, the CDR3 is TGTGCCAGCAGTTTAAATACGGGAGGGAACACTGAAGCTTTCTTT.

In this sample, this clonotype turned up many times. The chain has TRBV27 and TRBJ2-3; TRBD1 or TRBD2 may be the D gene (6 bases each). Germline CDR1 reads MNHEY; CDR2 reads SMNVEV (reference sequence). The CDR3 has 14 residues. The V gene lost 6 bases and the J gene lost 1 base, with 11 bases spanning the gap. CDR3: CASRYREGTDTQYF. In DNA form, the CDR3 reads TGTGCCAGCAGATACAGGGAGGGCACAGATACGCAGTATTTT.

This clonotype was seen ten or more times. CDR3 nucleotide sequence: TGTGCCAGCAGGGATGGACGGGAGGGCTCCTACAATGAGCAGTTCTTC. Protein: CASRDGREGSYNEQFF. The chain employs TRBV7-8 and TRBJ2-1; 8 nucleotides agree with TRBD2. This CDR3 has 16 amino acids. From germline, CDR1 is SGHVS and CDR2 FQNEAQ. V was pared by 6 bases and J by 0 bases, with 7 bases of the junction left unmatched.

This clonotype was seen repeatedly, ten times or more. V gene TRBV11-2 combines with J gene TRBJ2-1; D could derive from TRBD1 or TRBD2 (5 bases each). The V gene's germline CDR1 is SGHAT and CDR2 FQNNGV. V was cut by 3 bases and J by 4 bases, with 19 bases left in between. The CDR3 extends over 17 amino acids. The chain's CDR3 is CASSFTYSGTGYNEQFF. CDR3 bases: TGTGCCAGCAGCTTTACCTACTCCGGGACCGGATACAATGAGCAGTTCTTC.

This clonotype was seen many times. The rearrangement joins TRBV29-1 to TRBJ1-5, with D tentatively TRBD1 (6 bases). Germline V gives CDR1 SQVTM, CDR2 ANQGSEA. The CDR3 covers 14 residues. V lost 3 bases to trimming and J lost 6 bases, with 15 bases between them. This chain's CDR3 is CSVEQGQVGQPQHF. CDR3 DNA: TGCAGCGTTGAGCAGGGGCAGGTTGGTCAGCCCCAGCATTTT.

The rearrangement uses TRBV5-5 and TRBJ2-2; TRBD1 matches at 8 bases. Germline V gives CDR1 SGHKS, CDR2 YYEKEE (reference sequence). The CDR3 runs to 18 residues. V gave up 1 base and J gave up 7 bases; unmatched junction bases: 15. CDR3 region: CASSLIPGQGLRDGELFF. The CDR3 coding sequence is TGTGCCAGCAGCTTGATACCTGGACAGGGTTTAAGGGACGGGGAGCTGTTTTTT. Together with reference TRBV5-5 and TRBJ2-2, the CDR3 gives the full variable domain: DAGVTQSPTHLIKTRGQQVTLRCSPISGHKSVSWYQQVLGQGPQFIFQYYEKEERGRGNFPDRFSARQFPNYSSELNVNALLLGDSALYLCASSLIPGQGLRDGELFFGEGSRLTVL.

This clonotype came up a few times. The chain uses TRBV7-9 and TRBJ1-5; D is unclear. V shed 2 bases and J shed 3 bases, with 8 bases lying between them. The CDR3 is 14 residues long. Per germline, CDR1 SEHNR and CDR2 FQNEAQ (reference sequence). The CDR3 loop is CASSLTQNNQPQHF. In DNA form, the CDR3 reads TGTGCCAGCAGCTTAACGCAGAACAATCAGCCCCAGCATTTT.

This clonotype was observed many times. The chain is built from TRBV6-1 and TRBJ1-5; D possibly corresponds to TRBD1 (6 bases). Germline loops: CDR1 MNHNS, CDR2 SASEGT. The CDR3 has 13 residues. V gave up 10 bases and J gave up 7 bases, with 17 bases separating them. CDR3 in DNA: TGTGCCACCCGGGCCAGGGGCCAACAGCCCCAGCATTTT. Its translation: CATRARGQQPQHF.

The chain has TRBV24-1 and TRBJ2-7; maybe TRBD2 (5 bases). The CDR3 spans 13 residues. Per the germline V gene, CDR1 is KGHDR and CDR2 is SFDVKD. Trimming took off 9 bases at V and 2 bases at J, with 13 bases between the two ends. CDR3 sequence reads: CATSDGETYEQYF. CDR3 in DNA: TGTGCCACCTCGGACGGGGAAACCTACGAGCAGTACTTC.